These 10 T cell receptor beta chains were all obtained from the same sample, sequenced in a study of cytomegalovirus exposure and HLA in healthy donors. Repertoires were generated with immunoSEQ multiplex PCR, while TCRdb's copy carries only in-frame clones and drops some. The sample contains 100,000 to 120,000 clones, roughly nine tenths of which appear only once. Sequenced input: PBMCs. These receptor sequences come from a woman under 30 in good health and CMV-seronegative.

CDR3 in amino acids: CASSRRDSFFQQTNYGYTF. CDR3 sequence (DNA): TGTGCCAGCAGTAGAAGGGACAGCTTCTTCCAGCAGACTAACTATGGCTACACCTTC. This chain joins TRBV28 and TRBJ1-2, with TRBD1 matching 7 bases. With 5 bases clipped from V and 0 bases from J, the junction kept 18 bases outside the gene matches. CDR1 and CDR2 from the germline V gene are MDHEN and SYDVKM. This CDR3 contains 19 residues.

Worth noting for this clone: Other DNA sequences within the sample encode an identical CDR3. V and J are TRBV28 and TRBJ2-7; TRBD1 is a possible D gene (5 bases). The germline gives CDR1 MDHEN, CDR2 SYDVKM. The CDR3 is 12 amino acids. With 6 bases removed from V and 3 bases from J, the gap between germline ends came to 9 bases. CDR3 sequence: CASRPDSYEQYF. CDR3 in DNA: TGTGCCAGCAGACCCGACAGCTACGAGCAGTACTTC.

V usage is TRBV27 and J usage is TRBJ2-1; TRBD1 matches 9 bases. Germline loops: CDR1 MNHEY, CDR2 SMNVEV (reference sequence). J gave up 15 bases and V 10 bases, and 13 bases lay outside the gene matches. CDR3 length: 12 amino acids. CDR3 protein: CATQGANGFPFF. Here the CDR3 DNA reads TGTGCCACACAGGGGGCGAATGGGTTTCCGTTCTTC.

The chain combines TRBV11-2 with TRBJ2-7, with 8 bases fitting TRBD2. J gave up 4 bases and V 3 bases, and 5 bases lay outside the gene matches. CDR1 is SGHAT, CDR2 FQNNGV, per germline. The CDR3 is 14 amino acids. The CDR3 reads CASSFDGTSYEQYF. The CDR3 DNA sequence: TGTGCCAGCAGCTTCGACGGGACTAGTTACGAGCAGTACTTC.

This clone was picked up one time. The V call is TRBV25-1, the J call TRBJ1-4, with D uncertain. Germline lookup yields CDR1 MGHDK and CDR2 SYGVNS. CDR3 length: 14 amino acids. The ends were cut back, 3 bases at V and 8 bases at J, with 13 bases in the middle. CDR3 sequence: CASSDHTIAEKLFF. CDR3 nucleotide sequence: TGTGCCAGCAGTGACCATACGATAGCGGAAAAACTGTTTTTT. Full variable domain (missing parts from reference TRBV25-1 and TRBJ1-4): EADIYQTPRYLVIGTGKKITLECSQTMGHDKMYWYQQDPGMELHLIHYSYGVNSTEKGDLSSESTVSRIRTEHFPLTLESARPSHTSQYLCASSDHTIAEKLFFGSGTQLSVL.

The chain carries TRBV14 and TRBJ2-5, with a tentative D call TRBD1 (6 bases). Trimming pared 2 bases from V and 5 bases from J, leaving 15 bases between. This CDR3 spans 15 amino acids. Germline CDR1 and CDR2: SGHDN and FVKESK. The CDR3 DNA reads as TGTGCCAGCAGCCAAATGGCGGGTCAGGGGGAGACCCAGTACTTC. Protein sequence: CASSQMAGQGETQYF.

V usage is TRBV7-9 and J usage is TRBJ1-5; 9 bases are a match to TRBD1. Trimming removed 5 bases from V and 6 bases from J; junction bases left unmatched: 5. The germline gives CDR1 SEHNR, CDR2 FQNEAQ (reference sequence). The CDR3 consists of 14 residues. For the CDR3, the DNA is TGTGCCAGCAGCCCTACAGGGGGCCCTCAGCCCCAGCATTTT. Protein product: CASSPTGGPQPQHF.

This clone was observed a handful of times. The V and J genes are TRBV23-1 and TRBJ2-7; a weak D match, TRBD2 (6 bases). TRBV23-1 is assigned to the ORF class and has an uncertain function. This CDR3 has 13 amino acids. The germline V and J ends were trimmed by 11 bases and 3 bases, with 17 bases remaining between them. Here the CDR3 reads CAGSAGPLYEQYF. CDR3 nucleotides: TGCGCCGGTAGCGCGGGGCCCCTCTACGAGCAGTACTTC.

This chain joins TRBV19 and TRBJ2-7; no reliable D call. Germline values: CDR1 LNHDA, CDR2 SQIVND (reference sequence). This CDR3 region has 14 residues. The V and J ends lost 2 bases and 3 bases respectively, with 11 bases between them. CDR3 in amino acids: CASSISQENYEQYF. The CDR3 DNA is TGTGCCAGTAGTATAAGCCAGGAAAACTACGAGCAGTACTTC.

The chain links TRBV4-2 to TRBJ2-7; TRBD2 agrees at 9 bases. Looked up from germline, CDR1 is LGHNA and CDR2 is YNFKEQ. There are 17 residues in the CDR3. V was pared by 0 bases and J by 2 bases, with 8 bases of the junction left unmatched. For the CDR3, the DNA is TGTGCCAGCAGCCAAGATTCGGAGCGGGGGGTCCCCTACGAGCAGTACTTC. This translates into CASSQDSERGVPYEQYF.